The 8 T cell receptor beta chains below come from one sample, sequenced in a study of CD8+CD57+ T cells in acquired aplastic anemia. Genomic DNA constituted the template upon which TCR beta VDJ and CDR3 profiling was performed. TCRdb recomputed calls from the reads with MiXCR, one row per CDR3 protein. The data show 60,000 to 75,000 distinct CDR3 sequences, 55% seen once. Sequenced material: sorted CD4+, CD8+, or CD8+CD57+ T cells (not recorded which) from PBMCs. All receptors derive from a human donor in good health, serving as a control.

This clonotype came up many times. The chain employs TRBV28 and TRBJ1-5; maybe TRBD1 (5 bases). The V gene's germline CDR1 is MDHEN and CDR2 SYDVKM. V dropped 9 bases and J dropped 4 bases, with 19 bases sitting between them. The CDR3 covers 15 residues. The CDR3 is CASKMGVQRNQPQHF. DNA for the CDR3: TGTGCCAGTAAGATGGGGGTGCAGAGGAATCAGCCCCAGCATTTT.

The gene calls are TRBV25-1 and TRBJ2-7; 10 nucleotides match TRBD1. V gave up 0 bases and J gave up 5 bases; unmatched junction bases: 1. The CDR3 totals 14 residues. CDR1 MGHDK and CDR2 SYGVNS come from the germline V gene. CDR3 loop: CASSEYGTGDEQYF. The CDR3 DNA is TGTGCCAGCAGTGAATACGGGACAGGGGACGAGCAGTACTTC.

V and J are TRBV29-1 and TRBJ2-3; D perhaps matches TRBD1 (7 bases). The V end lost 4 bases, the J end lost 1 base, and 12 bases lay between the germline ends. From germline, CDR1 is SQVTM and CDR2 ANQGSEA. The length of the CDR3 is 14 residues. As DNA, the CDR3 is TGCAGCGTTGGGAGGGGGACAGGCACAGATACGCAGTATTTT. It codes for CSVGRGTGTDTQYF.

The chain combines TRBV7-6 with TRBJ1-6; D unclear. The CDR3 covers 14 residues. Germline values: CDR1 SGHVS, CDR2 FNYEAQ. V gave up 2 bases and J gave up 10 bases, with 12 bases separating them. CDR3 in amino acids: CASSLSSERSPLHF. The CDR3 DNA sequence: TGTGCCAGCAGCTTAAGTTCGGAGCGGTCACCCCTCCACTTT.

This clonotype was detected many times. The chain couples TRBV6-1 to TRBJ2-7; 8 nucleotides agree with TRBD1. Per the germline V gene, CDR1 is MNHNS and CDR2 is SASEGT. With 5 bases clipped from V and 4 bases from J, the junction kept 10 bases outside the gene matches. The CDR3 is made up of 15 amino acids. DNA for the CDR3: TGTGCCAGCAGTCCAAGACAGGGGCTCCGGTACGAGCAGTACTTC. It codes for CASSPRQGLRYEQYF.

The chain links TRBV15 to TRBJ1-4; D gene unclear. The CDR3 is made up of 16 amino acids. The V gene lost 3 bases and the J gene lost 1 base, with 12 bases spanning the gap. Germline V lookup: CDR1 LNHNV, CDR2 YYDKDF (reference sequence). CDR3: CATSSLGGLTNEKLFF. The DNA of the CDR3 is TGTGCCACCAGCAGCTTGGGAGGCCTAACTAATGAAAAACTGTTTTTT.

The chain links TRBV14 to TRBJ1-2, with 10 bases that match TRBD1. The junction had 3 bases not matched to a gene; V was cut back by 1 base and J by 4 bases. CDR1 is SGHDN and CDR2 is FVKESK in the germline V gene. The CDR3 spans 15 residues. The CDR3 DNA reads TGTGCCAGCAGCCAAGCCGGGACAGGGGTCTATGGCTACACCTTC. Amino acids: CASSQAGTGVYGYTF.

In the case of this clonotype: This may come from a read error, since a much larger clone is one base off. The rearrangement joins TRBV3-1 to TRBJ1-5, with D unclear. CDR3 size: 14 residues. V lost 4 bases and J lost 6, with 13 bases in between. CDR1 and CDR2 (germline): LGHDT, YNNKEL (reference sequence). The CDR3 DNA sequence: TGTGCCAGCAGCCCAGGAGGTGGCAGTCAGCCCCAGCATTTT. It translates to CASSPGGGSQPQHF. Based on the CDR3 plus reference TRBV3-1 and TRBJ1-5, the full variable domain is DTAVSQTPKYLVTQMGNDKSIKCEQNLGHDTMYWYKQDSKKFLKIMFSYNNKELIINETVPNRFSPKSPDKAHLNLHINSLELGDSAVYFCASSPGGGSQPQHFGDGTRLSIL.